This TCR beta chain was obtained from a study of T-cell memory formation after mild COVID-19. TCRdb redid the calling of the 5' RACE reads with MiXCR, one entry per CDR3 protein. Of hundreds of thousands of distinct CDR3 sequences detected, roughly 22% appear once; the ten largest clones hold about 12%. Trimming pared 9 bases from V and 7 bases from J, leaving 15 bases between. The V gene's germline CDR1 is KGHDR and CDR2 SFDVKD. The length of the CDR3 is 13 residues. Regarding this clonotype: Its antigen is not known.

Findings and limits, study-wide: The main location of contracting CD4+ clones was CM and EM, and that of contracting CD8+ clones was EMRA. Researchers found some responding clones in pre-infection memory, a sign that cross-reactive memory joined.

Sequencing input: PBMCs or a T cell subset sorted from them (not recorded which). This receptor was obtained from an adult woman who had mild COVID-19 (a few samples of this study predate the infection). Cell type and time point are not known. The chain couples TRBV24-1 to TRBJ2-1; the D is unclear. The CDR3 coding sequence is TGTGCCACCGCCCTTGAAAATGTGAATGAGCAGTTCTTC. Residues: CATALENVNEQFF.